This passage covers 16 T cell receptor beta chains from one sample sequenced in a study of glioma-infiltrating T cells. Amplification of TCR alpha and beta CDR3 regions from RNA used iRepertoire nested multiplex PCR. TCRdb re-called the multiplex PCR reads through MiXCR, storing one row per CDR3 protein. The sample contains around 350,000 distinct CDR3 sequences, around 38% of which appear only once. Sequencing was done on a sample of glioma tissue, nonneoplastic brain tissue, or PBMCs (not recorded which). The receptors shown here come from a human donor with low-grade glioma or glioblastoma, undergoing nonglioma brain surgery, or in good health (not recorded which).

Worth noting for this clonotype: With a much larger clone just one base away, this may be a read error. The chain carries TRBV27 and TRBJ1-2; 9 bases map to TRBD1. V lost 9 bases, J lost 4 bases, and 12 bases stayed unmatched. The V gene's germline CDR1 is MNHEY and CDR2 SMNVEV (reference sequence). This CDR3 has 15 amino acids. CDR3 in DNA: TGTGCCAGAAGTCTGACAGGGGGTAGGGGCTATGGCTACACCTTC. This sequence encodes CARSLTGGRGYGYTF.

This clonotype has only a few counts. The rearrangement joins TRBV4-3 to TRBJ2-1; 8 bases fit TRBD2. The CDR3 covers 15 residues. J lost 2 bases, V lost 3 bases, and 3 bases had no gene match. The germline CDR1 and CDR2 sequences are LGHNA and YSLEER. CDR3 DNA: TGCGCCAGCAGCCATCAGCGGGAGCCCTACAATGAGCAGTTCTTC. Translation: CASSHQREPYNEQFF.

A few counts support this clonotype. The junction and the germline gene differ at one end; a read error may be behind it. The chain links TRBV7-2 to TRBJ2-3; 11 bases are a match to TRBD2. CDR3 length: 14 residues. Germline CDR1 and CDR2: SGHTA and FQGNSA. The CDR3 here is CASSLGLAGGPFVF. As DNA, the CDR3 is TGTGCCAGCAGCCTAGGGCTAGCGGGAGGCCCCTTCGTCTTT.

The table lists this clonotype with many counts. CDR3 bases: TGTGCCAGCAGTTACTATCACAGTTCAGGGAGAGGAAACACCATATATTTT. It yields the protein CASSYYHSSGRGNTIYF. The chain joins TRBV28 to TRBJ1-3; TRBD1 might be the D (5 bases). The V and J ends lost 4 bases and 4 bases respectively, with 20 bases between them. The CDR3 extends over 17 amino acids. Looked up from germline, CDR1 is MDHEN and CDR2 is SYDVKM.

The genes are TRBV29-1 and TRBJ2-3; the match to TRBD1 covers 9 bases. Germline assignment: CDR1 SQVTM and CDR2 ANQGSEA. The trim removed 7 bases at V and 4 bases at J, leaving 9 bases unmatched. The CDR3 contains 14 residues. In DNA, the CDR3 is TGCAGCGCCGCACAGGGGGCAGGGGCAGATACGCAGTATTTT. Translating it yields CSAAQGAGADTQYF.

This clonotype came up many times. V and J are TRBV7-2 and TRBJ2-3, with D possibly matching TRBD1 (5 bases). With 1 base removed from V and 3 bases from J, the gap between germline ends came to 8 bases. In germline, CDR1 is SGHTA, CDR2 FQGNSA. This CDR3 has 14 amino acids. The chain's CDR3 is CASSLGPGTDTQYF. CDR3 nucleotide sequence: TGTGCCAGCAGCTTAGGGCCAGGGACAGATACGCAGTATTTT.

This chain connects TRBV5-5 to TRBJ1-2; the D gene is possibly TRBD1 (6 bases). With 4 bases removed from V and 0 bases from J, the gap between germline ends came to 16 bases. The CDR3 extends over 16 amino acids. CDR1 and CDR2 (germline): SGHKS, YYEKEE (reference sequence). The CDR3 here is CASSPEGHPTNYGYTF. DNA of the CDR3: TGTGCCAGCAGCCCTGAGGGACATCCGACTAACTATGGCTACACCTTC.

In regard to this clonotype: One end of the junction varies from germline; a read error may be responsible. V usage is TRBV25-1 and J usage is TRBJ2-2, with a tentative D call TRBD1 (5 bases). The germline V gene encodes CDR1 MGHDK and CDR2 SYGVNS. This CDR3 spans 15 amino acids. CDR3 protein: CASSDDRSNIGELFF. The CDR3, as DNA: TGTGCCAGCAGTGATGACAGATCAAACATCGGGGAGCTGTTTTTT.

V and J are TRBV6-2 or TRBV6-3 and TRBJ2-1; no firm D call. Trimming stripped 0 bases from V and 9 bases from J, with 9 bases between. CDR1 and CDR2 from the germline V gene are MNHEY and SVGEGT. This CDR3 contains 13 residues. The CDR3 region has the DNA TGTGCCAGCAGTTACTCCGCAGCTGCTGAGCAGTTCTTC. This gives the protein CASSYSAAAEQFF.

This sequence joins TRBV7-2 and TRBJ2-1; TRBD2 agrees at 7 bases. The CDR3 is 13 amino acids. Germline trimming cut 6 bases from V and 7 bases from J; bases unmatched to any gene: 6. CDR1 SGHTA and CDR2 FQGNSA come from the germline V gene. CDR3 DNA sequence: TGTGCCAGCAGGGCGGGACTACAGAATGAGCAGTTCTTC. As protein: CASRAGLQNEQFF.

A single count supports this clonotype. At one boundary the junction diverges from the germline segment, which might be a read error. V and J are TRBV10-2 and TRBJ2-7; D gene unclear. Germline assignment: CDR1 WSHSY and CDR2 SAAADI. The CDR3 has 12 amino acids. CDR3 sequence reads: CASSDPSYQQYF. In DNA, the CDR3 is TGCGCCAGCAGTGACCCATCCTACCAGCAGTACTTC.

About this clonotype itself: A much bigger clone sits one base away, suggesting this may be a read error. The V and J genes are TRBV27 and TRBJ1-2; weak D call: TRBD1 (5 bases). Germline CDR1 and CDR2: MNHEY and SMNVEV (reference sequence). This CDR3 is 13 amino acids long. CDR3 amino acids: CARSYAGPGGYTF. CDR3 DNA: TGTGCCAGAAGTTACGCAGGGCCGGGTGGCTACACCTTC.

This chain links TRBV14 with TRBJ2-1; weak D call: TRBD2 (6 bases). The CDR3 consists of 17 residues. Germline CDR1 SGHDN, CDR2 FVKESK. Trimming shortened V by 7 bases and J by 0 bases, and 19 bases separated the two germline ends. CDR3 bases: TGTGCCAGCACCCTGGGGGGACTTCCCATCTCCTACAATGAGCAGTTCTTC. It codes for CASTLGGLPISYNEQFF.

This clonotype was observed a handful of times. The DNA for the CDR3 is TGCAGTGCTTTTCCCAGCGGGAGCGGGGACGAGCAGTACTTC. Translated: CSAFPSGSGDEQYF. V and J are TRBV20-1 and TRBJ2-7; 8 nucleotides line up with TRBD2. CDR1 is DFQATT and CDR2 is SNEGSKA in the germline V gene (reference sequence). Trimming took 5 bases from V and 5 from J; bases not matched to a gene: 11. The CDR3 consists of 14 residues.

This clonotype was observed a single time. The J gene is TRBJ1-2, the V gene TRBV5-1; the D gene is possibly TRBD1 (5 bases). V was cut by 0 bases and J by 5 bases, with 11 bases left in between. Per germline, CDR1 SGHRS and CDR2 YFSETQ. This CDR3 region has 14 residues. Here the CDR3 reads CASSLDRQQYGYTF. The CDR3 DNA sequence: TGCGCCAGCAGCTTGGACAGGCAACAATATGGCTACACCTTC.

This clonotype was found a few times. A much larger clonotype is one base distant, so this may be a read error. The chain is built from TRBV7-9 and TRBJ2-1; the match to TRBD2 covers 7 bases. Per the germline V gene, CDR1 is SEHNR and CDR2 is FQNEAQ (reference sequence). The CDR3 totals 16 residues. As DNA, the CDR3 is TGTGCCAACAGCTTTAGATCGGGAGGCATGGGGAATGAGCAGTTCTTC. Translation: CANSFRSGGMGNEQFF.